This T cell receptor beta chain was documented in a study of beta chain features in type 1 diabetes. Expressed TCRB transcripts were sequenced because the isolated RNA had all been reverse transcribed beforehand. Data came from immunoSEQ multiplex PCR; TCRdb stores just in-frame clones and leaves some out. The table shows hundreds of thousands of clones, with roughly 16% occurring only once. The TCR was taken from a man in his late teens or twenties in good health. Material: naive CD4+ T cells from blood.

The CDR3 sequence is CASSRGQNYEQYF. For the CDR3, the DNA is TGTGCCAGCAGCAGGGGACAGAACTACGAGCAGTACTTC. The V and J genes are TRBV9 and TRBJ2-7; TRBD1 matches at 7 bases. V shed 4 bases, J shed 3 bases, and the junction held 4 bases outside the gene matches. The CDR3 loop spans 13 amino acids. Per germline, CDR1 SGDLS and CDR2 YYNGEE.